This TCR beta chain was captured in a study of neurological immune-mediated disorders. TCRdb used MiXCR to reprocess the 5' RACE reads, holding one entry per CDR3 protein. The sample has 75,000 to 80,000 distinct CDR3 sequences, about 5.5% seen once; the top ten hold around 2.3%. This clonotype was recorded at least ten times. The J segment lost 3 bases and the V segment lost 4 bases, leaving 2 bases of the junction unmatched. The CDR3 runs to 14 residues. From germline, CDR1 is SGHRS and CDR2 YFSETQ. The chain uses TRBV5-1 and TRBJ1-1, with 11 bases identical to TRBD1. The source material was PBMCs. The source of this sequence is a woman in her 30s with multiple sclerosis. The CDR3 DNA follows: TGCGCCAGCAGCCGGACAGGGGGCGACACTGAAGCTTTCTTT. Its protein product is CASSRTGGDTEAFF.